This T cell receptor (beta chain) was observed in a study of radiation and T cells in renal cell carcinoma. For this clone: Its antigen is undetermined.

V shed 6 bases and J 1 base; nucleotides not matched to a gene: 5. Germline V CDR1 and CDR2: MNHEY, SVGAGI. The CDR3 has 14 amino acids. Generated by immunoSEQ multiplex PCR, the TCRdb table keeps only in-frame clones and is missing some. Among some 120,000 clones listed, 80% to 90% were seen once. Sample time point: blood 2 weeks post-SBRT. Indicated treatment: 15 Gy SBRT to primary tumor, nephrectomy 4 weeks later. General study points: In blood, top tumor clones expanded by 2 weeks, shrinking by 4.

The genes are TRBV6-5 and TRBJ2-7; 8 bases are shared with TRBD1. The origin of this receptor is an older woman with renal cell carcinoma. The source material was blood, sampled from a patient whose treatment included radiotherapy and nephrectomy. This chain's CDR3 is CASSSGQGSYEQYF. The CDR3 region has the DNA TGTGCCAGCAGCTCCGGACAGGGTTCCTACGAGCAGTACTTC.